This section outlines one T cell receptor beta chain sequence together with its context. As to treatment: around 19 received Ad26.COV2.S at low or high dose, single or two shots; about 5 received placebo; per-sample allocation not given. Sampling took place 63 days after the first vaccine or placebo injection. The sample comes from a study of Ad26.COV2.S vaccination and SARS-CoV-2 variants. Study-wide background: By the intramuscular route, Ad26.COV2.S was given once, or twice 56 days apart.

TCRdb's copy holds only in-frame clones and misses some; the assay was immunoSEQ multiplex PCR. The table has about 250,000 clones, approximately 88% seen once; the top ten hold about 2.8%. The TCR was taken from a person between 18 and 65 years old who received the Ad26.COV2.S COVID-19 vaccine or a placebo. The sequencing used peripheral blood, collected in a trial of Ad26.COV2.S vaccine versus placebo.

The chain's CDR3 is CASSPGLYGYTF. The CDR3 nucleotides are TGTGCCAGCAGCCCCGGACTCTATGGCTACACCTTC. This chain joins TRBV7-2 and TRBJ1-2; no reliable D call. V lost 5 bases, J lost 4 bases, and 8 bases lay in between. This CDR3 has 12 amino acids. Per germline, CDR1 SGHTA and CDR2 FQGNSA.